Each of the 10 T cell receptor beta chains below was sequenced from the same sample in a study of blood T cell repertoires in COVID-19. The data were produced by immunoSEQ multiplex PCR, yet TCRdb's version contains in-frame clones alone and is incomplete. The table lists roughly 460,000 clones, approximately 90% of them singletons. The sequencing input was peripheral blood. These receptors were obtained from a man between 18 and 35 years old with COVID-19, enrolled during active disease.

V usage is TRBV5-1 and J usage is TRBJ2-1; 7 nucleotides match TRBD2. J lost 6 bases, V lost 6 bases, and 12 bases had no gene match. The CDR3 totals 15 residues. Germline CDR1 and CDR2: SGHRS and YFSETQ. The CDR3 here is CASISVLGGVNEQFF. CDR3 DNA: TGCGCCAGCATCTCTGTTCTTGGGGGGGTCAATGAGCAGTTCTTC.

This clone appeared a single time. This sequence joins TRBV15 and TRBJ2-1, with a weak D call TRBD2 (5 bases). The CDR3 runs to 15 residues. Germline V lookup: CDR1 LNHNV, CDR2 YYDKDF (reference sequence). Trimming shortened V by 3 bases and J by 3 bases, and 12 bases separated the two germline ends. CDR3: CATSSGLANYNEQFF. The CDR3 region has the DNA TGTGCCACCAGCAGCGGGCTAGCCAACTACAATGAGCAGTTCTTC.

The chain carries TRBV19 and TRBJ1-5; TRBD1 aligns across 9 bases. The CDR3 has 16 residues. The germline CDR1 and CDR2 sequences are LNHDA and SQIVND (reference sequence). Trimming cost V 7 bases and J 3 bases; bases outside gene matches: 10. CDR3 DNA sequence: TGTGCCAGTACTGATCCCGGGACAGGGTACAATCAGCCCCAGCATTTT. This sequence encodes CASTDPGTGYNQPQHF.

The gene calls are TRBV19 and TRBJ2-5; D remains unclear. The CDR3 length is 14 residues. Germline CDR1 LNHDA, CDR2 SQIVND (reference sequence). V lost 2 bases to trimming and J lost 0 bases, with 7 bases between them. CDR3 in amino acids: CASSINGNQETQYF. The CDR3 DNA follows: TGTGCCAGTAGTATAAATGGCAACCAAGAGACCCAGTACTTC.

The table lists this clone with a count of one. The V gene is TRBV5-1, the J gene TRBJ2-5; 8 bases line up with TRBD2. The CDR3 covers 16 residues. CDR1 SGHRS and CDR2 YFSETQ come from the germline V gene. The V and J ends lost 1 base and 4 bases, in that order; junction bases with no gene match: 9. The CDR3 is CASSLSPGGSGETQYF. The CDR3, as DNA: TGCGCCAGCAGCTTGAGTCCGGGAGGGTCGGGAGAGACCCAGTACTTC.

The V gene is TRBV15, the J gene TRBJ2-3; the D is unclear. Trimming removed 2 bases at V and 5 bases at J, with 5 bases between. The CDR3 covers 12 residues. Germline lookup yields CDR1 LNHNV and CDR2 YYDKDF (reference sequence). The CDR3 DNA reads as TGTGCCACCAGCAGACCCCAAGATACGCAGTATTTT. This codes for CATSRPQDTQYF. Drawing the rest from reference TRBV15 and TRBJ2-3, the complete variable domain is DAMVIQNPRYQVTQFGKPVTLSCSQTLNHNVMYWYQQKSSQAPKLLFHYYDKDFNNEADTPDNFQSRRPNTSFCFLDIRSPGLGDTAMYLCATSRPQDTQYFGPGTRLTVL.

The J gene is TRBJ1-5, the V gene TRBV3-1 (or the pseudogene TRBV3-2); D might be TRBD1 (5 bases). CDR1 is LGHDT and CDR2 is YNNKEL in the germline V gene (reference sequence). The CDR3 has 16 amino acids. The V gene lost 3 bases and the J gene lost 0 bases, with 12 bases spanning the gap. For the CDR3, the DNA is TGTGCCAGCAGCCAGGGCGGGGGGTATAGCAATCAGCCCCAGCATTTT. This translates into CASSQGGGYSNQPQHF.

V is TRBV21-1 and J is TRBJ1-4. TRBV21-1 is classified as a pseudogene. The CDR3 has 18 residues. The DNA of the CDR3 is TGTGCCAGCACCTCTACCTACCGGGGGACCCCTGGTTGGGAAAAACTGTTTTTT. Its protein product is CASTSTYRGTPGWEKLFF.

This rearrangement joins TRBV7-9 to TRBJ2-5, with D uncertain. This CDR3 spans 13 amino acids. Trimming took off 1 base at V and 4 bases at J, with 7 bases between the two ends. Germline-derived CDR1 and CDR2 are SEHNR and FQNEAQ (reference sequence). CDR3 DNA sequence: TGTGCCAGCAGCTTAGTTGGAGTAGAGACCCAGTACTTC. Its protein is CASSLVGVETQYF.

Here the CDR3 reads CASRGQANTEAFF. CDR3 in DNA: TGTGCCAGCAGGGGACAGGCGAACACTGAAGCTTTCTTT. The rearrangement joins TRBV6-4 to TRBJ1-1, with 8 nucleotides matching TRBD1. The CDR3 spans 13 residues. The J segment lost 1 base and the V segment lost 6 bases, leaving 1 base of the junction unmatched. From germline, CDR1 is MRHNA and CDR2 SNTAGT.